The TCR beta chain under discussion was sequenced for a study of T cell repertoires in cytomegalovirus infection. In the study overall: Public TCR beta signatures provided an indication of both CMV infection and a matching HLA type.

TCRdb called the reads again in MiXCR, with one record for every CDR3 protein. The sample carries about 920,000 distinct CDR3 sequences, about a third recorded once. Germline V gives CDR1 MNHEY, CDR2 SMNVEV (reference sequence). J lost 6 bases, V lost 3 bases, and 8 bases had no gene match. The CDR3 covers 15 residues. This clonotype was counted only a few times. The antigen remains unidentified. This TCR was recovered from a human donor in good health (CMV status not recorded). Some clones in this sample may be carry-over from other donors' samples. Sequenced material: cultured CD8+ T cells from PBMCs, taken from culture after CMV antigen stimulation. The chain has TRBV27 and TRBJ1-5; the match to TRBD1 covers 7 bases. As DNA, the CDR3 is TGTGCCAGCAGTTTTTCCCCAGGGGGTGGTCAGCCCCAGCATTTT. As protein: CASSFSPGGGQPQHF.